This TCR beta chain was found in a study of T cell responses to AZD1222 COVID-19 vaccine. Study results and caveats: Spike-specific TCRs gained breadth and depth after people received two AZD1222 doses.

Generated by immunoSEQ multiplex PCR, the TCRdb table keeps only in-frame clones and is missing some. The sample has 30,000 to 35,000 clones; approximately 93% are singletons. Remarks on this clone: Its target is not known.

Germline loops: CDR1 ENHRY, CDR2 SYGVKD. Trimming took 4 bases from V and 2 from J, leaving 12 bases between them. This CDR3 has 14 residues. The chain uses TRBV10-3 and TRBJ2-7; D remains unclear. The sequence derives from an adult in good health. Here the sequenced sample was peripheral blood, taken on day 0 of AZD1222 vaccination. The CDR3 loop reads CAISGRGPPYEQYF. CDR3 in DNA: TGTGCCATCAGTGGTCGCGGCCCCCCCTACGAGCAGTACTTC.